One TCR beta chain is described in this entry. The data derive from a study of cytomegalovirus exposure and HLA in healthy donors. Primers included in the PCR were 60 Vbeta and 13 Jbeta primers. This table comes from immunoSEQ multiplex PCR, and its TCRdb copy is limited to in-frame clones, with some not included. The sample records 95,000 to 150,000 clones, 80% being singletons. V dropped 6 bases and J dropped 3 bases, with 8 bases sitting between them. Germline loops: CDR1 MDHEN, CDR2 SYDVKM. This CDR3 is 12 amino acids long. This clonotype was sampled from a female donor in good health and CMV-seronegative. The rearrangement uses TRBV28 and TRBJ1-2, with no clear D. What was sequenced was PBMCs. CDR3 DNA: TGTGCCAGCAGGGGAGGGTACTATGGCTACACCTTC. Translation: CASRGGYYGYTF.